Described below is a single TCR beta chain sequence and its context. Trimming cost V 5 bases and J 5 bases, with 14 bases left between them. The CDR3 has 14 amino acids. Germline values: CDR1 SGDLS, CDR2 YYNGEE. These data come from a study of blood T cell repertoires in COVID-19. Across the whole study: Nucleic acid was either cDNA or gDNA, and it came from T cells, B-cell-depleted T cells, or PBMCs.

Produced via immunoSEQ multiplex PCR; TCRdb's table is partial and in-frame only. The top ten clones hold about 4.5% of a sample with roughly 230,000 clones, roughly nine tenths of them seen once. This clonotype was sampled from a woman between 35 and 50 years old who had recovered from COVID-19. The chain is built from TRBV9 and TRBJ2-1, with D maybe TRBD2 (6 bases). The sample taken for sequencing was peripheral blood. This CDR3 reads CASRDLTSNNEQFF. Here the CDR3 DNA reads TGTGCCAGCAGAGATCTGACTAGTAACAATGAGCAGTTCTTC.